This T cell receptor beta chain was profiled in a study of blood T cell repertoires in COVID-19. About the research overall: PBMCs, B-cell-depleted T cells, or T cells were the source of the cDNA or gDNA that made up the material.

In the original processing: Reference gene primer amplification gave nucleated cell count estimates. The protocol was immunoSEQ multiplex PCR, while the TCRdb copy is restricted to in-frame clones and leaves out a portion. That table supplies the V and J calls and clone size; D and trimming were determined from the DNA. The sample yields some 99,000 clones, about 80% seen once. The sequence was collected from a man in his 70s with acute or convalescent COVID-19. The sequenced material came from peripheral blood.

This chain's CDR3 is CASSFPAGRNEQYF. CDR3 bases: TGTGCCAGCAGTTTTCCAGCGGGAAGGAACGAGCAGTACTTC. The chain carries TRBV6-2 or TRBV6-3 and TRBJ2-7; 7 bases fit TRBD2. The CDR3 runs 14 residues. V was pared by 4 bases and J by 5 bases, with 8 bases of the junction left unmatched. Per germline, CDR1 MNHEY and CDR2 SVGEGT.